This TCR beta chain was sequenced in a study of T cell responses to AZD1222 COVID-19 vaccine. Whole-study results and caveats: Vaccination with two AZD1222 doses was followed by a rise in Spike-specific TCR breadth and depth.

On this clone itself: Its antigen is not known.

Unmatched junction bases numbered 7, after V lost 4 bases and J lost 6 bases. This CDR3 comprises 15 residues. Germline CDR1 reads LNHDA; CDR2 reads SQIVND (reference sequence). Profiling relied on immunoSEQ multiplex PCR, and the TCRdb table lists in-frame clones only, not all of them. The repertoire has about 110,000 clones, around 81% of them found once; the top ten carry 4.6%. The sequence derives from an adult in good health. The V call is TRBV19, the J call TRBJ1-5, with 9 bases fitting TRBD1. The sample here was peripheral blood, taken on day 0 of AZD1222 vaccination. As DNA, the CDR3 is TGTGCCAGTAGTACCCCCGGGACAGGGATTCAGCCCCAGCATTTT. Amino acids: CASSTPGTGIQPQHF.